This T cell receptor (beta chain) was sequenced for a study of CD8 T cells in cerebrospinal fluid in Alzheimer's disease. Following a re-call of the 10x single-cell sequencing reads, TCRdb has one entry per CDR3 protein and lacks DNA. This sample's clone table lists about 510 distinct CDR3 sequences. This clonotype is classed as hyperexpanded (1% or more) by frequency. The germline CDR1 and CDR2 sequences are MGHRA and YSYEKL. The CDR3 length is 18 residues. The receptor was derived from a human donor with Alzheimer's disease. The V and J genes are TRBV4-1 and TRBJ2-2; TCRdb outputs TRBD1, but without DNA this stays unchecked. The sequencing sample was made of cerebrospinal fluid. The CDR3 reads CASSQDRGQGWSTGELFF.